A single sample gave rise to the 15 T cell receptor beta chains below, sequenced in a study of cytomegalovirus exposure and HLA in healthy donors. PCR primers comprised 60 Vbeta and 13 Jbeta primers. Profiling relied on immunoSEQ multiplex PCR, and the TCRdb table lists in-frame clones only, not all of them. Of nearly 110,000 clones detected, roughly four fifths appear once; the ten largest clones hold about 6.1%. Specimen: PBMCs. Receptors originate from a woman in her 50s in good health and CMV-seropositive.

This clone was recorded only once. V gene TRBV5-4 combines with J gene TRBJ1-6; maybe TRBD1 (6 bases). Trimming took off 2 bases at V and 7 bases at J, with 10 bases between the two ends. Germline CDR1 and CDR2: SGHNT and YYREEE (reference sequence). The CDR3 extends over 14 amino acids. The CDR3 region is CASSFRGANSPLHF. CDR3 sequence (DNA): TGTGCCAGCAGCTTCAGGGGTGCGAATTCACCCCTCCACTTT.

The rearrangement joins TRBV15 to TRBJ2-7; TRBD2 aligns across 9 bases. Germline V gives CDR1 LNHNV, CDR2 YYDKDF (reference sequence). CDR3 size: 21 residues. V was pared by 0 bases and J by 3 bases, with 21 bases of the junction left unmatched. CDR3 nucleotides: TGTGCCACCAGCAGAGATTCCCTTTTGCGGGGGGGCACCCCGCGGTACTACGAGCAGTACTTC. It translates to CATSRDSLLRGGTPRYYEQYF.

The chain uses TRBV5-1 and TRBJ2-1; D is unresolved. The CDR3 contains 14 residues. V lost 4 bases and J lost 2, with 10 bases in between. Germline CDR1 SGHRS, CDR2 YFSETQ. CDR3 region: CASSTFLTYNEQFF. CDR3 DNA sequence: TGCGCCAGCAGCACTTTCCTTACCTACAATGAGCAGTTCTTC.

This sequence joins TRBV30 and TRBJ1-2, with D maybe TRBD1 (6 bases). With 2 bases removed from V and 0 bases from J, the gap between germline ends came to 16 bases. The CDR3 extends over 16 amino acids. CDR1 and CDR2 from the germline V gene are GTSNPN and SVGIG (reference sequence). CDR3 sequence reads: CAWSLFPRTANYGYTF. CDR3 DNA: TGTGCCTGGAGTCTCTTCCCCCGGACAGCTAACTATGGCTACACCTTC.

The V and J genes are TRBV9 and TRBJ2-7, with D perhaps matching TRBD2 (5 bases). The CDR3 covers 16 residues. From germline, CDR1 is SGDLS and CDR2 YYNGEE. The germline V and J ends were trimmed by 3 bases and 3 bases, with 19 bases remaining between them. Here the CDR3 DNA reads TGTGCCAGCAGCGCTCATCGGGTCGGGGAACGCTACGAGCAGTACTTC. Translating gives CASSAHRVGERYEQYF.

The chain combines TRBV19 with TRBJ1-1; a weak D match, TRBD1 (5 bases). The CDR3 is 14 amino acids. Germline loops: CDR1 LNHDA, CDR2 SQIVND (reference sequence). V was pared by 5 bases and J by 3 bases, with 13 bases between. CDR3 sequence reads: CASSGRGGDTEAFF. The CDR3 region has the DNA TGTGCCAGTAGTGGCCGGGGGGGGGACACTGAAGCTTTCTTT.

This clone was counted only a few times. CDR3: CASSYSAQGAGNTIYF. The CDR3 nucleotides are TGTGCCAGCAGTTACTCTGCGCAGGGGGCTGGAAACACCATATATTTT. The V call is TRBV6-5, the J call TRBJ1-3; TRBD1 agrees at 7 bases. J gave up 2 bases and V 0 bases, and 4 bases lay outside the gene matches. CDR1 is MNHEY, CDR2 SVGAGI, per germline. This CDR3 has 16 residues.

The V call is TRBV6-5, the J call TRBJ1-3; the match to TRBD1 covers 8 bases. Germline V gene data show CDR1 as MNHEY and CDR2 as SVGAGI. The CDR3 consists of 15 residues. The V and J ends lost 6 bases and 4 bases, in that order; junction bases with no gene match: 8. The CDR3 DNA follows: TGTGCCAGCAGCTCGACAGGGGTTCTCGGAAACACCATATATTTT. Protein sequence: CASSSTGVLGNTIYF.

This clone was seen more than once but under ten times. The CDR3 DNA follows: TGTGCCAGCAGCTTAGACGGGACTACTGAGCAGTACTTC. It translates to CASSLDGTTEQYF. The genes are TRBV7-9 and TRBJ2-7, with TRBD2 identical over 7 bases. Per the germline V gene, CDR1 is SEHNR and CDR2 is FQNEAQ (reference sequence). J gave up 7 bases and V 1 base, and 4 bases lay outside the gene matches. This CDR3 is 13 amino acids long. Filled out from reference TRBV7-9 and TRBJ2-7, the complete variable domain reads DTGVSQNPRHKITKRGQNVTFRCDPISEHNRLYWYRQTLGQGPEFLTYFQNEAQLEKSRLLSDRFSAERPKGSFSTLEIQRTEQGDSAMYLCASSLDGTTEQYFGPGTRLTVT.

The rearrangement links TRBV28 to TRBJ2-2, with 10 bases aligning to TRBD2. V shed 2 bases and J 4 bases; nucleotides not matched to a gene: 7. CDR1 MDHEN and CDR2 SYDVKM come from the germline V gene. This CDR3 contains 17 residues. The DNA of the CDR3 is TGTGCCAGCAGTTTAGGGATAGCGGGGGGCATCACCGGGGAGCTGTTTTTT. This gives the protein CASSLGIAGGITGELFF.

The chain combines TRBV7-9 with TRBJ1-2; D is perhaps TRBD1 (6 bases). The CDR3 totals 15 residues. Per germline, CDR1 SEHNR and CDR2 FQNEAQ (reference sequence). Trimming took 5 bases from V and 2 from J, leaving 15 bases between them. DNA of the CDR3: TGTGCCAGCAGCACCCCCGGGACAATGAACTATGGCTACACCTTC. Amino acid sequence: CASSTPGTMNYGYTF.

The J gene is TRBJ2-3, the V gene TRBV4-2; maybe TRBD2 (5 bases). The V gene lost 1 base and the J gene lost 2 bases, with 13 bases spanning the gap. The CDR3 consists of 16 residues. CDR1 and CDR2 (germline): LGHNA, YNFKEQ. CDR3 coding DNA: TGTGCCAGCAGCCAAGGTCTAGCAACCCACACAGATACGCAGTATTTT. It translates to CASSQGLATHTDTQYF.

This chain uses TRBV7-3 with TRBJ1-2; a possible D gene is TRBD1 (5 bases). Trimming stripped 2 bases from V and 7 bases from J, with 11 bases between. This CDR3 spans 13 amino acids. Germline V gene lookup returns CDR1 SGHTA and CDR2 FQGTGA. The CDR3 sequence: CASSLFQGGGYTF. CDR3 coding DNA: TGTGCCAGCAGCTTATTTCAGGGAGGTGGCTACACCTTC. Full variable domain (missing parts from reference TRBV7-3 and TRBJ1-2): GAGVSQTPSNKVTEKGKYVELRCDPISGHTALYWYRQSLGQGPEFLIYFQGTGAADDSGLPNDRFFAVRPEGSVSTLKIQRTERGDSAVYLCASSLFQGGGYTFGSGTRLTVV.

This clone was seen only a few times. The chain combines TRBV2 with TRBJ1-5; 7 bases agree with TRBD1. J gave up 0 bases and V 7 bases, and 6 bases lay outside the gene matches. Germline loops: CDR1 SNHLY, CDR2 FYNNEI. The CDR3 runs to 15 residues. Written as DNA, the CDR3 is TGTGCCAGCACTGGGACAGTCTATAGCAATCAGCCCCAGCATTTT. It is translated as CASTGTVYSNQPQHF.

V usage is TRBV12-5 and J usage is TRBJ2-7; 8 bases map to TRBD1. This CDR3 has 13 residues. CDR1 and CDR2 from the germline V gene are LGHNT and FRNRAP. V was clipped by 1 base and J by 5 bases; unmatched bases: 1. This chain's CDR3 is CASGLAGQDEQYF. The CDR3 region has the DNA TGTGCTAGTGGTTTGGCGGGACAGGACGAGCAGTACTTC.